The TCR beta chain under discussion was sequenced for a study of CD8+ T cells in alopecia areata (dated by TCRdb to 2016 to 2019). As for the study more broadly: The treated patients took part in an open-label pilot trial in which moderate-to-severe alopecia areata was treated with oral tofacitinib at 5 to 10 mg twice daily. Tofacitinib was given for 6 to 18 months, followed by 6 months of follow-up off drug to assess delayed response and recurrence. The SALT score, which quantifies the percentage of affected scalp surface area, was used to measure disease severity in treated patients. The study used high-throughput TCRbeta sequencing to examine T cell clonal expansion in alopecia areata, in both the C3H/HeJ mouse model and human patients. In humans, TCRbeta sequencing was performed on scalp tissue and on sorted CD4+ and CD8+ peripheral blood T cells from healthy controls and from patients with patchy or totalis/universalis alopecia areata. Tofacitinib-treated patients had biopsies at baseline and at 4 and 24 weeks of treatment, with a later scalp biopsy in several patients. Clonality in the scalp was compared among normal scalp (n=4), patchy alopecia areata scalp (n=8), and alopecia totalis/universalis scalp (n=8). RNA was obtained with the PAXgene miRNA kit for fixed scalp, the miRNeasy kit for PBMCs, and the RNeasy kit for mouse skin. TCRbeta CDR3 regions were amplified by immunoSEQ multiplex PCR with 35 Vbeta forward and 13 Jbeta reverse primers. General study outcomes and caveats: Compared with normal scalp, lesional scalp had higher clonality and more expanded CD8+ clones, particularly in alopecia totalis/universalis, a pattern that suggests antigenic drive. Compared with mice, TCR sequences shared between patients were less clear, possibly partly because of HLA diversity across the patient population. The treated cohort was small, with a single nonresponder, so links between baseline CD8+ expansion and response need larger studies. Scalp clonality and the number of expanded CD8+ clones among the top 100 scalp clones were significantly decreased by tofacitinib. Scalp TCR repertoire analysis is complicated because resident alphabeta T cells in normal human skin are also sequenced, whereas mouse skin is dominated by gammadelta T cells. During tofacitinib treatment, many expanded lesional clones stuck around in both scalp and blood, and this persistence may partly explain why relapse happens after treatment is stopped.

The time point label for this specimen denotes: about 4 weeks on oral tofacitinib. The treatment or condition label, as the study defines it: oral pan-JAK inhibitor, 5-10 mg twice daily. Lesional scalp punch biopsies and peripheral blood were obtained from alopecia areata patients. PBMCs were isolated by density centrifugation and stained for CD3, CD4 and CD8, after which CD4+ and CD8+ T cells were sorted on a FACSAria. The method was the immunoSEQ multiplex PCR assay. RNA was extracted from all samples and reverse transcribed into cDNA, which served as template for TCR sequencing. First-strand cDNA was synthesized with SuperScript III using a 2:1 mix of oligo-dT and random hexamers. A synthetic immune receptor repertoire was used to assess amplification bias, and residual bias was removed computationally. The paper's data handling went like this. Raw reads were preprocessed to remove errors, and CDR3 was defined according to IMGT conventions as the region from the conserved cysteine to phenylalanine. To get clonality, Shannon entropy was normalized by log2 of the number of productive unique TCRs and the result was subtracted from 1. Whether scalp clones were CD4 or CD8 was inferred by matching scalp TCRbeta sequences against CD4 and CD8 repertoires sorted from blood. Imported from immuneACCESS, the table was reduced by TCRdb to in-frame sequences with V and J called. These copies leave out some clones; in studies compared against another copy, an unresolved V gene accounts for under half, and the cause of the remainder is not known. That table is the source of V, J and clone size, and D and trimming were worked out from the DNA. This sample comprises 95,000 to 100,000 clones, approximately 66% of them detected only once. About 16% of the sample is held by the ten biggest clonotypes.

CDR1 and CDR2 are read off the germline V gene as SQVTM and ANQGSEA. From the cysteine up to the phenylalanine, the CDR3 has a length of 16 residues. CDR3 DNA is the only sequence kept; it has 48 bases, read in frame from the first base. The V end loses 4 bases and the J end loses 0 bases, and a stretch of 15 bases separates them. As regards this clone: Its antigen remains unidentified. Base qualities are not provided; no much larger clone lies one nucleotide away.

Sequences were derived from CD8+ T cells sorted from blood, sampled at week 4, from a patient treated with tofacitinib. The clonotype was recovered from a human donor with alopecia areata. The chain couples TRBV29-1 to TRBJ2-2; the D gene is unclear. The CDR3 protein sequence reads: CSVVVLADANTGELFF. The DNA sequence follows: TGCAGCGTTGTCGTTCTGGCAGACGCGAACACCGGGGAGCTGTTTTTT.